Included here is one T cell receptor beta chain sequence, with context. Its target is not known. This entry belongs to a study of CD8 T cells in ankylosing spondylitis. TCRdb processed the 5' RACE reads anew with MiXCR; each CDR3 protein has one entry. The profile shows hundreds of thousands of distinct CDR3 sequences, 25% to 30% of them singletons. Study-wide results and limits: Several highly homologous variants formed a TCR beta motif that appeared characteristic of ankylosing spondylitis blood.

In germline, CDR1 is KGHDR, CDR2 SFDVKD. The CDR3 consists of 14 residues. V trimming: 6 bases; J trimming: 8 bases; junction bases outside the gene matches: 9. V and J are TRBV24-1 and TRBJ2-1; TRBD2 aligns across 7 bases. This sequence originates from a male donor with ankylosing spondylitis. The sample taken for sequencing was blood, either unsorted or a sorted T cell fraction (not recorded which). The CDR3 bases are TGTGCCACCAGTCACTCGACTAGCTTTCATGAGCAGTTCTTC. It is translated as CATSHSTSFHEQFF.